The 31 T cell receptor beta chains below were found in one sample sequenced in a study of T cell repertoires in cytomegalovirus infection. TCRdb ran MiXCR on the reads and lists one entry per CDR3 protein. This sample has approximately 170,000 distinct CDR3 sequences, with about 15% found just once. Sequencing used PBMCs. All receptors derive from a human donor in good health (CMV status not recorded). Some clones in this sample may be carry-over from other donors' samples.

This clonotype came up many times. The chain joins TRBV24-1 to TRBJ1-5, with D maybe TRBD1 (5 bases). Germline-derived CDR1 and CDR2 are KGHDR and SFDVKD. Deletions cut 1 base from V and 7 bases from J, with 19 bases between. The CDR3 loop spans 17 amino acids. The CDR3 protein is CATSDLRLPGVGQPQHF. In nucleotides, the CDR3 is TGTGCCACCAGTGATTTACGGCTTCCGGGGGTAGGACAGCCCCAGCATTTT.

The table lists this clonotype with many counts. The chain links TRBV12-3 or TRBV12-4 to TRBJ1-3; a weak D match, TRBD1 (5 bases). The CDR3 runs 16 residues. V lost 6 bases and J 1 base, leaving 16 bases between the germline ends. Here the CDR3 reads CASSPGPGGSGNTIYF. CDR3 DNA sequence: TGTGCCAGCAGCCCGGGTCCGGGGGGGTCTGGAAACACCATATATTTT.

This clonotype was counted between two and nine times. The chain is built from TRBV7-9 and TRBJ1-1; D gene uncertain. This CDR3 has 13 amino acids. From germline, CDR1 is SEHNR and CDR2 FQNEAQ (reference sequence). V was shortened by 4 bases and J by 2 bases, with 8 bases between the two germline ends. CDR3 amino acids: CASSYSLNTEAFF. The CDR3 DNA is TGTGCCAGCAGCTACAGTCTAAACACTGAAGCTTTCTTT.

This clonotype was seen ten or more times. The chain combines TRBV5-4 with TRBJ2-6; no clear D gene. Germline assignment: CDR1 SGHNT and CDR2 YYREEE (reference sequence). Trimming left V 1 base short and J 0 bases short, with 8 bases between. CDR3 length: 16 residues. CDR3 sequence: CASSLSVGSGANVLTF. As DNA, the CDR3 is TGTGCCAGCAGCTTGTCCGTCGGCTCTGGGGCCAACGTCCTGACTTTC.

As to this clonotype: This may come from a read error, since a much larger clone is one base off. The chain has TRBV11-2 and TRBJ2-3, with TRBD2 matching 12 bases. This CDR3 has 21 amino acids. Trimming removed 5 bases from V and 2 bases from J; junction bases left unmatched: 20. Germline-derived CDR1 and CDR2 are SGHAT and FQNNGV. CDR3 protein: CASSPVTRLAGERWDTDTQYF. The CDR3 nucleotides read TGTGCCAGCAGCCCCGTTACGAGACTAGCGGGAGAGAGGTGGGACACAGATACGCAGTATTTT.

This clonotype has just a few counts. J is TRBJ2-5 and V is TRBV12-5; unclear D gene. Germline V CDR1 and CDR2: LGHNT, FRNRAP. The CDR3 runs 16 residues. V was clipped by 5 bases and J by 1 base, with 17 bases between them. Written as DNA, the CDR3 is TGTGCTAGTGGTACCGCCCGGGCCTTGGCCCAAGAGACCCAGTACTTC. Its translation: CASGTARALAQETQYF.

This chain uses TRBV5-1 with TRBJ2-1; no reliable D call. V lost 2 bases and J lost 9, with 12 bases in between. Looked up from germline, CDR1 is SGHRS and CDR2 is YFSETQ. The CDR3 runs to 13 residues. The CDR3, as DNA: TGCGCCAGCAGCTTCACCTGGGGTAGTGAGCAGTTCTTC. Translated: CASSFTWGSEQFF.

This clonotype was seen more than once but under ten times. This sequence joins TRBV14 and TRBJ1-5; D unresolved. Between the trimmed V and J ends, which lost 1 base and 8 bases, there was a span of 6 bases. The germline V gene has CDR1 SGHDN and CDR2 FVKESK. The CDR3 length is 12 residues. The CDR3 reads CASSQAREPQHF. The CDR3, as DNA: TGTGCCAGCAGCCAAGCCCGGGAGCCCCAGCATTTT.

V gene TRBV29-1 combines with J gene TRBJ1-2; D remains unclear. Trimming removed 4 bases from V and 5 bases from J, with 8 bases in between. CDR1 is SQVTM, CDR2 ANQGSEA, per germline. This CDR3 is 11 amino acids long. The CDR3 loop is CSVGVLYGYTF. CDR3 sequence (DNA): TGCAGCGTTGGAGTTTTATATGGCTACACCTTC.

This clonotype was found a few times. J is TRBJ2-2 and V is TRBV5-4; D is unresolved. Germline assignment: CDR1 SGHNT and CDR2 YYREEE (reference sequence). This CDR3 comprises 15 residues. Trimming shortened V by 2 bases and J by 3 bases, and 11 bases separated the two germline ends. Here the CDR3 reads CASSFGSTYTGELFF. The CDR3, as DNA: TGTGCCAGCAGCTTCGGCTCAACTTACACCGGGGAGCTGTTTTTT.

This clonotype was observed once. The chain combines TRBV24-1 with TRBJ2-5; 10 bases fit TRBD1. V lost 5 bases and J lost 2; bases outside the gene matches: 10. CDR3 length: 17 amino acids. Germline V CDR1 and CDR2: KGHDR, SFDVKD. This CDR3 is CATSGSRRDRGQETQYF. Here the CDR3 DNA reads TGTGCCACCAGTGGAAGTAGGCGGGACAGGGGTCAAGAGACCCAGTACTTC.

This clonotype was detected only a few times. The chain recombines TRBV18 with TRBJ2-7; D remains ambiguous. Per germline, CDR1 KGHSH and CDR2 LQKENI. Trimming removed 3 bases at V and 7 bases at J, with 16 bases between. The CDR3 extends over 14 amino acids. The CDR3, as DNA: TGTGCCAGCTCACCTCCCCTGGGCGGTCGGGAGCAGTACTTC. It encodes CASSPPLGGREQYF.

The rearrangement links TRBV20-1 to TRBJ2-5, with 8 positions matching TRBD1. Germline-derived CDR1 and CDR2 are DFQATT and SNEGSKA (reference sequence). The ends lost 3 bases at V and 5 bases at J; junction bases unmatched: 8. The CDR3 runs to 14 residues. CDR3 protein: CSASLSGGGETQYF. CDR3 nucleotides: TGCAGTGCTAGTTTATCAGGGGGCGGGGAGACCCAGTACTTC.

This clonotype appeared a few times. This chain connects TRBV20-1 to TRBJ1-3; 7 nucleotides align to TRBD1. This CDR3 region has 16 residues. Trimming took 2 bases from V and 0 from J; bases not matched to a gene: 7. Germline CDR1 and CDR2: DFQATT and SNEGSKA (reference sequence). The chain's CDR3 is CSARPDRRVSGNTIYF. CDR3 in DNA: TGCAGTGCTAGACCGGACAGGCGAGTCTCTGGAAACACCATATATTTT.

This clonotype has a single count. A read error may explain this, as a much larger clone is one base away. This chain uses TRBV12-3 or TRBV12-4 with TRBJ2-1; 8 bases agree with TRBD2. This CDR3 has 14 amino acids. V shed 5 bases, J shed 7 bases, and the junction held 7 bases outside the gene matches. The CDR3 reads CASSPSGGKNEQFF. CDR3 in DNA: TGTGCCAGCAGTCCCAGCGGGGGCAAGAATGAGCAGTTCTTC.

This clonotype was seen many times. This chain links TRBV11-2 with TRBJ2-2, with D tentatively TRBD2 (6 bases). The V gene lost 5 bases and the J gene lost 6 bases, with 19 bases spanning the gap. Germline lookup yields CDR1 SGHAT and CDR2 FQNNGV. CDR3 length: 16 amino acids. The CDR3 here is CASSQEGTKKPGELFF. The DNA for the CDR3 is TGTGCCAGCAGCCAGGAGGGAACTAAGAAGCCCGGGGAGCTGTTTTTT.

The genes are TRBV11-2 and TRBJ2-6; the D gene is possibly TRBD2 (6 bases). V lost 5 bases and J 2 bases, leaving 16 bases between the germline ends. This CDR3 comprises 17 residues. Germline V CDR1 and CDR2: SGHAT, FQNNGV. In nucleotides, the CDR3 is TGTGCCAGCAGCCTAGCAGGGACTCCCACTGGGGCCAACGTCCTGACTTTC. It encodes CASSLAGTPTGANVLTF.

This clonotype was recorded a few times. The CDR3 loop is CASSLYGGTVGFTEAFF. CDR3 DNA: TGTGCCAGCAGCCTTTATGGGGGTACGGTCGGCTTCACTGAAGCTTTCTTT. The chain joins TRBV14 to TRBJ1-1, with D maybe TRBD1 (5 bases). This CDR3 region has 17 residues. Germline lookup yields CDR1 SGHDN and CDR2 FVKESK. The germline V and J ends were trimmed by 4 bases and 4 bases, with 22 bases remaining between them.

The V call is TRBV5-1, the J call TRBJ1-6; possibly TRBD1 for D (6 bases). The CDR3 consists of 16 residues. Deletions cut 0 bases from V and 3 bases from J, with 10 bases between. Germline CDR1 reads SGHRS; CDR2 reads YFSETQ. The CDR3 reads CASSLAGVHYNSPLHF. CDR3 nucleotide sequence: TGCGCCAGCAGCTTGGCAGGGGTTCACTATAATTCACCCCTCCACTTT.

This clonotype was observed many times. The chain uses TRBV4-3 and TRBJ2-1; weak D call: TRBD1 (5 bases). The CDR3 has 14 residues. Trimming took 0 bases from V and 12 from J, leaving 15 bases between them. Germline V gene data show CDR1 as LGHNA and CDR2 as YSLEER. This chain's CDR3 is CASSQDLGQGWQFF. The CDR3 DNA is TGCGCCAGCAGCCAAGATCTCGGGCAGGGCTGGCAGTTCTTC.

The chain recombines TRBV12-3 or TRBV12-4 with TRBJ1-2, with 10 bases aligning to TRBD1. The CDR3 runs to 14 residues. J was trimmed by 6 bases and V by 2 bases; bases with no gene match: 3. The CDR3 nucleotides are TGTGCCAGCAGTTTACTCGGACAGGGGGATGGCTACACCTTC. Protein: CASSLLGQGDGYTF.

This clonotype was seen ten or more times. The rearrangement links TRBV7-2 to TRBJ1-6; no firm D call. V lost 3 bases to trimming and J lost 8 bases, with 11 bases between them. The CDR3 loop spans 14 amino acids. Germline assignment: CDR1 SGHTA and CDR2 FQGNSA. The CDR3 here is CASSLERRDSPLHF. CDR3 nucleotide sequence: TGTGCCAGCAGCTTGGAGAGGAGGGATTCACCCCTCCACTTT.

For the CDR3, the DNA is TGCAGCGTTTCGGACGGAAATACGCAGTATTTT. Translating it yields CSVSDGNTQYF. V gene TRBV29-1 combines with J gene TRBJ2-3, with D unclear. This CDR3 contains 11 residues. V gave up 5 bases and J gave up 7 bases, with 10 bases separating them. Per the germline V gene, CDR1 is SQVTM and CDR2 is ANQGSEA.

A few counts support this clonotype. For the CDR3, the DNA is TGTGCCAGCAGCTTGAGGGGGGGACCAAATCAGCCCCAGCATTTT. It is translated as CASSLRGGPNQPQHF. This rearrangement joins TRBV5-6 to TRBJ1-5, with D possibly TRBD1 on 6 matching bases. The V gene's germline CDR1 is SGHDT and CDR2 YYEEEE. The CDR3 extends over 15 amino acids. Trimming removed 1 base at V and 4 bases at J, with 12 bases between.

This clonotype was picked up a small number of times. The V call is TRBV29-1, the J call TRBJ2-5; TRBD2 is a possible D gene (6 bases). V dropped 6 bases and J dropped 0 bases, with 17 bases sitting between them. The CDR3 extends over 15 amino acids. Germline values: CDR1 SQVTM, CDR2 ANQGSEA. The CDR3 DNA follows: TGCAGCGTGGCGTCGGACGGGAGCTACCAAGAGACCCAGTACTTC. Protein sequence: CSVASDGSYQETQYF.

This rearrangement joins TRBV15 to TRBJ1-1; 9 bases are shared with TRBD1. Germline V gives CDR1 LNHNV, CDR2 YYDKDF (reference sequence). The V gene end was trimmed by 6 bases and the J gene end by 1 base; junction bases not matched to a gene: 9. This CDR3 is built from 16 residues. The CDR3 loop reads CATRFRTGARNTEAFF. CDR3 nucleotides: TGTGCCACCAGATTTAGGACAGGGGCTCGGAACACTGAAGCTTTCTTT.

This clonotype has ten or more counts. The rearrangement links TRBV29-1 to TRBJ2-1, with D hard to call. Germline CDR1 and CDR2: SQVTM and ANQGSEA. The CDR3 spans 13 residues. The V end was cut by 4 bases, the J end by 4 bases, with 11 bases between. This chain's CDR3 is CSVGSGSYNEQFF. For the CDR3, the DNA is TGCAGCGTTGGTTCTGGATCTTACAATGAGCAGTTCTTC.

In this sample, this clonotype turned up many times. The chain uses TRBV12-3 or TRBV12-4 and TRBJ1-4; TRBD1 matches 8 bases. After removal of 7 bases from V and 8 bases from J, the junction contained 9 bases not matched to a gene. The CDR3 runs to 14 residues. The CDR3, as DNA: TGTGCCAGCACCCGGACAGGGCCGGAGGAAAAACTGTTTTTT. This gives the protein CASTRTGPEEKLFF.

V usage is TRBV20-1 and J usage is TRBJ1-2; 7 bases match TRBD1. CDR1 and CDR2 from the germline V gene are DFQATT and SNEGSKA (reference sequence). The J segment lost 12 bases and the V segment lost 3 bases, leaving 10 bases of the junction unmatched. The CDR3 length is 12 residues. The CDR3 loop reads CSASGYRGADTF. CDR3 DNA sequence: TGCAGTGCTAGCGGCTACAGGGGAGCTGACACCTTC.

This clonotype was found many times. This chain connects TRBV7-2 to TRBJ2-3, with D hard to call. This CDR3 is 14 amino acids long. Germline CDR1 reads SGHTA; CDR2 reads FQGNSA. With 5 bases removed from V and 0 bases from J, the gap between germline ends came to 9 bases. CDR3 nucleotide sequence: TGTGCCAGCAGCGGTTGGATTAGCACAGATACGCAGTATTTT. It encodes CASSGWISTDTQYF.

This clonotype came up a few times. The chain couples TRBV18 to TRBJ2-5; D is unclear. Germline V gene sequence: CDR1 KGHSH, CDR2 LQKENI. This CDR3 region has 12 residues. Trimming removed 5 bases from V and 4 bases from J, with 8 bases in between. The CDR3 DNA reads TGTGCCAGCTCATCGAAAGGAGAGACCCAGTACTTC. Protein sequence: CASSSKGETQYF.